The 14 T cell receptor beta chains below come from one sample, sequenced in a study of radiotherapy plus CTLA-4 blockade in lung cancer. Generated by immunoSEQ multiplex PCR, the TCRdb table keeps only in-frame clones and is missing some. The table lists approximately 97,000 clones, under 90% of them singletons, with 0.65% to 0.9% in the top ten. The source material was peripheral blood, sampled from a patient treated with radiotherapy plus ipilimumab. These TCRs come from a human donor with non-small cell lung cancer who had stable disease on radiotherapy plus ipilimumab.

This sequence joins TRBV2 and TRBJ2-3, with TRBD2 matching over 7 bases. Trimming removed 7 bases from V and 5 bases from J; junction bases left unmatched: 6. Germline V gene data show CDR1 as SNHLY and CDR2 as FYNNEI. This CDR3 spans 13 amino acids. The CDR3 coding sequence is TGTGCCAGCAAAGGGAGGGCAAGAGATACGCAGTATTTT. Residues: CASKGRARDTQYF.

CDR3 coding DNA: TGTGCCAGCAGCTTAGTAGATGAAGCTTTCTTT. This sequence encodes CASSLVDEAFF. The gene calls are TRBV7-2 and TRBJ1-1; the D is unclear. Per the germline V gene, CDR1 is SGHTA and CDR2 is FQGNSA. The CDR3 is made up of 11 amino acids. Between the trimmed V and J ends, which lost 1 base and 7 bases, there was a span of 4 bases.

V usage is TRBV7-2 and J usage is TRBJ2-7; D is ambiguous. Germline V gives CDR1 SGHTA, CDR2 FQGNSA. V was cut by 5 bases and J by 4 bases, with 18 bases left in between. This CDR3 has 15 residues. CDR3 amino acids: CASSLTAPPGYEQYF. The CDR3 DNA reads as TGTGCCAGCAGCCTCACGGCACCCCCAGGTTACGAGCAGTACTTC. Supplemented by reference TRBV7-2 and TRBJ2-7, the full variable domain reads GAGVSQSPSNKVTEKGKDVELRCDPISGHTALYWYRQSLGQGLEFLIYFQGNSAPDKSGLPSDRFSAERTGGSVSTLTIQRTQQEDSAVYLCASSLTAPPGYEQYFGPGTRLTVT.

This CDR3 is CASSLTVPGENYGYTF. In nucleotides, the CDR3 is TGTGCCAGCAGCTTAACCGTACCGGGGGAGAACTATGGCTACACCTTC. The chain combines TRBV7-6 with TRBJ1-2; weak D call: TRBD1 (5 bases). This CDR3 comprises 16 residues. CDR1 is SGHVS and CDR2 is FNYEAQ in the germline V gene. Trimming left V 2 bases short and J 2 bases short, with 15 bases between. Filled out from reference TRBV7-6 and TRBJ1-2, the complete variable domain reads GAGVSQSPRYKVTKRGQDVALRCDPISGHVSLYWYRQALGQGPEFLTYFNYEAQQDKSGLPNDRFSAERPEGSISTLTIQRTEQRDSAMYRCASSLTVPGENYGYTFGSGTRLTVV.

This clone was detected once. The CDR3 sequence: CASSTYPGSQETQYF. The CDR3 DNA sequence: TGTGCCAGCAGTACCTATCCGGGCAGCCAAGAGACCCAGTACTTC. The chain recombines TRBV28 with TRBJ2-5; D gene uncertain. The CDR3 totals 15 residues. CDR1 is MDHEN and CDR2 is SYDVKM in the germline V gene. V lost 5 bases, J lost 1 base, and 14 bases lay in between.

The J gene is TRBJ2-5, the V gene TRBV25-1; 7 bases are a match to TRBD1. Trimming at V came to 6 bases and at J to 0 bases, leaving 10 bases not matched to a gene. The CDR3 extends over 16 amino acids. Germline V gene sequence: CDR1 MGHDK, CDR2 SYGVNS. The CDR3 DNA reads as TGTGCCAGCAGGGAAGGACAGGCGCTGTACCAAGAGACCCAGTACTTC. It yields the protein CASREGQALYQETQYF.

The J gene is TRBJ1-4, the V gene TRBV5-6, with D unresolved. This CDR3 spans 17 amino acids. CDR1 is SGHDT, CDR2 YYEEEE, per germline. V was shortened by 1 base and J by 0 bases, with 13 bases between the two germline ends. CDR3 residues: CASSLSGGSATNEKLFF. The CDR3 DNA sequence: TGTGCCAGCAGCTTGTCGGGCGGAAGCGCAACTAATGAAAAACTGTTTTTT.

The rearrangement links TRBV30 to TRBJ1-1, with a weak D call TRBD1 (5 bases). Trimming removed 8 bases from V and 1 base from J, with 11 bases in between. The CDR3 runs to 12 residues. Germline CDR1 reads GTSNPN; CDR2 reads SVGIG (reference sequence). The CDR3 DNA reads as TGTGCCGGCCGCGGGGCGAACACTGAAGCTTTCTTT. It yields the protein CAGRGANTEAFF.

This chain links TRBV18 with TRBJ1-1; D gene unclear. Trimming took off 6 bases at V and 2 bases at J, with 10 bases between the two ends. CDR1 is KGHSH, CDR2 LQKENI, per germline. The CDR3 loop spans 13 amino acids. This chain's CDR3 is CASSQLENTEAFF. The CDR3 DNA reads as TGTGCCAGCTCCCAACTAGAAAACACTGAAGCTTTCTTT.

This rearrangement joins TRBV5-1 to TRBJ1-4; D gene unclear. There are 15 residues in the CDR3. Germline V gives CDR1 SGHRS, CDR2 YFSETQ. Deletions cut 0 bases from V and 5 bases from J, with 11 bases between. The CDR3 sequence: CASSLAGAPNEKLFF. In nucleotides, the CDR3 is TGCGCCAGCAGCTTGGCTGGAGCCCCGAATGAAAAACTGTTTTTT. The full variable domain, with the rest looked up from reference TRBV5-1 and TRBJ1-4, is KAGVTQTPRYLIKTRGQQVTLSCSPISGHRSVSWYQQTPGQGLQFLFEYFSETQRNKGNFPGRFSGRQFSNSRSEMNVSTLELGDSALYLCASSLAGAPNEKLFFGSGTQLSVL.

This CDR3 is CASSPKGEIYGYTF. Written as DNA, the CDR3 is TGTGCCAGCAGTCCAAAAGGGGAAATCTATGGCTACACCTTC. This sequence joins TRBV6-1 and TRBJ1-2; the D gene is possibly TRBD1 (5 bases). With 5 bases removed from V and 4 bases from J, the gap between germline ends came to 14 bases. This CDR3 is built from 14 residues. Per germline, CDR1 MNHNS and CDR2 SASEGT.

This clone was observed once. The same CDR3 also results from other DNA sequences found in this sample. V and J are TRBV6-6 and TRBJ2-3; no firm D call. This CDR3 spans 12 amino acids. Trimming took 6 bases from V and 6 from J, leaving 10 bases between them. The germline V gene has CDR1 MNHNY and CDR2 SVGAGI (reference sequence). This CDR3 is CASSPSSDTQYF. The CDR3 region has the DNA TGTGCCAGCAGCCCTAGTTCTGATACGCAGTATTTT.

The genes are TRBV19 and TRBJ1-5, with TRBD1 matching over 12 bases. The CDR3 runs 15 residues. J lost 6 bases, V lost 4 bases, and 4 bases had no gene match. CDR1 and CDR2 from the germline V gene are LNHDA and SQIVND (reference sequence). In DNA form, the CDR3 reads TGTGCCAGTAGTAGAGGGACAGGGGGCAGTCAGCCCCAGCATTTT. This translates into CASSRGTGGSQPQHF.

This sequence joins TRBV14 and TRBJ2-7; 10 positions match TRBD2. Germline assignment: CDR1 SGHDN and CDR2 FVKESK. After removal of 1 base from V and 7 bases from J, the junction contained 7 bases not matched to a gene. The CDR3 runs to 15 residues. The CDR3, as DNA: TGTGCCAGCAGCCAAGCAGCCCGACTAGCGGGTGAGCAGTACTTC. Protein product: CASSQAARLAGEQYF.